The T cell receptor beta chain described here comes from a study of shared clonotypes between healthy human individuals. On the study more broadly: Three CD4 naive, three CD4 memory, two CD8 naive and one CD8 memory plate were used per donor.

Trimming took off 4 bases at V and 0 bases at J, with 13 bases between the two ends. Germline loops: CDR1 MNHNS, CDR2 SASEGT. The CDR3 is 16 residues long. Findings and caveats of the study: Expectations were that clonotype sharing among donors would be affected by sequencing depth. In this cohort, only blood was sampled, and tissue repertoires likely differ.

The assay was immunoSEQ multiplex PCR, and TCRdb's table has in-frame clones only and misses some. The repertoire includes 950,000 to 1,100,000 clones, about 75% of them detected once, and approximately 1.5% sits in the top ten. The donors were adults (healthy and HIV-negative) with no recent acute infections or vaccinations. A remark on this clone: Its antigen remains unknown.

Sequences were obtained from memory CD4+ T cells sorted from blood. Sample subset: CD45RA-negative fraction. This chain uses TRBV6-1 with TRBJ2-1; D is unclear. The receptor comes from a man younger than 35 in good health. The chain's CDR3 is CASSGRRTSSYNEQFF. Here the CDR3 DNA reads TGTGCCAGCAGTGGTCGGCGGACGAGCTCCTACAATGAGCAGTTCTTC.